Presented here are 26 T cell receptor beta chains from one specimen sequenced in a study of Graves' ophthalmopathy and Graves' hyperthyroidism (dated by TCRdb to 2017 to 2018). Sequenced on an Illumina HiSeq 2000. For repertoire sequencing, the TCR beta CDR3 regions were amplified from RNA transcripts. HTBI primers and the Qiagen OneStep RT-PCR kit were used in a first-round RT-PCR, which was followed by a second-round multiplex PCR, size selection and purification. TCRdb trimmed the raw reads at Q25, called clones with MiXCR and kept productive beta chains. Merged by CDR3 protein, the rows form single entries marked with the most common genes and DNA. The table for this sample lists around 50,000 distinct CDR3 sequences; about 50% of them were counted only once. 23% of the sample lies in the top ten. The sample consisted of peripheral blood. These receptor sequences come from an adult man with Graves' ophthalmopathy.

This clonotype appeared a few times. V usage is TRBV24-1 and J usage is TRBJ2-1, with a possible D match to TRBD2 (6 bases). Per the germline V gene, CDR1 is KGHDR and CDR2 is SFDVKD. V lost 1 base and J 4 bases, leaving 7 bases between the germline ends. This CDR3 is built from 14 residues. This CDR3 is CATSDFGGYNEQFF. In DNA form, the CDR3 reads TGTGCCACCAGTGATTTCGGGGGATACAATGAGCAGTTCTTC.

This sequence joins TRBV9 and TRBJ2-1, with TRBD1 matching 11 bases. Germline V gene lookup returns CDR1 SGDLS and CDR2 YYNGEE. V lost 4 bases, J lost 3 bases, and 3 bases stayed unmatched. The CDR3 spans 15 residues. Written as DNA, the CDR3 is TGTGCCAGCAGCCCTGGGACAGGGGGCTACAATGAGCAGTTCTTC. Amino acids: CASSPGTGGYNEQFF.

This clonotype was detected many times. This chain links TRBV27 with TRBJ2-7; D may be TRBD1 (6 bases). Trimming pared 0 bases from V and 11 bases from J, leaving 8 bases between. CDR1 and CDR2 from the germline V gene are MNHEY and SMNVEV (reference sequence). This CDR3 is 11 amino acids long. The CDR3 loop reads CASSLSQGKYF. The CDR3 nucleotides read TGTGCCAGCAGTTTATCCCAGGGGAAGTACTTC.

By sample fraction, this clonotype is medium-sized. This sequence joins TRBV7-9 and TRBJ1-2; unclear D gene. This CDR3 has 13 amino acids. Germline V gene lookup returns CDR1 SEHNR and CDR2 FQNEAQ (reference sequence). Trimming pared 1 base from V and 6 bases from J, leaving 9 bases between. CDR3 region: CASSLGLVDGYTF. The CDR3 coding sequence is TGTGCCAGCAGCTTAGGTCTAGTGGATGGCTACACCTTC.

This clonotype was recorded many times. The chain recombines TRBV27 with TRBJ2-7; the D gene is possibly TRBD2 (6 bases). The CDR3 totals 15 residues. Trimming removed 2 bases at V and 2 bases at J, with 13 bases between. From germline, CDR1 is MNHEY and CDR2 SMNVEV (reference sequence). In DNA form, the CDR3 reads TGTGCCAGCAGTTTAAGATGGAGGGTTCCCTACGAGCAGTACTTC. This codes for CASSLRWRVPYEQYF.

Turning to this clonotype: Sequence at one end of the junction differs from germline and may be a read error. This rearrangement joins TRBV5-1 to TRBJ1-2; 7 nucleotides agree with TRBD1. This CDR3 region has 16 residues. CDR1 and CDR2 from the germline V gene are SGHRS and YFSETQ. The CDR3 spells CASSLDRGDPYYGCTF. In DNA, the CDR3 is TGCGCCAGCAGCTTGGACAGGGGCGATCCTTACTATGGCTGCACCTTC.

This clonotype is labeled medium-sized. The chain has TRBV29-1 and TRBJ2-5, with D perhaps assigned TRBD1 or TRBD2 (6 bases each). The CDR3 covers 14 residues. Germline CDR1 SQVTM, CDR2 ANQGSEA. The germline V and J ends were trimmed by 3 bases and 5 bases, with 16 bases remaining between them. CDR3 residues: CSVDKGGQGETQYF. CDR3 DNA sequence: TGCAGCGTTGATAAGGGGGGACAAGGGGAGACCCAGTACTTC.

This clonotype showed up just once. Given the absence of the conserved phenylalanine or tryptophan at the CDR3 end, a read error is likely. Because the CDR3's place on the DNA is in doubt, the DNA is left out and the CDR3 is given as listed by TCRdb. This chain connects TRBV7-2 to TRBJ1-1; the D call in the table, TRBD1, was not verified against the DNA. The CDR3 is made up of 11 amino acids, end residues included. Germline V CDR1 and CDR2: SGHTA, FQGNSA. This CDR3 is CASSLTGAANY.

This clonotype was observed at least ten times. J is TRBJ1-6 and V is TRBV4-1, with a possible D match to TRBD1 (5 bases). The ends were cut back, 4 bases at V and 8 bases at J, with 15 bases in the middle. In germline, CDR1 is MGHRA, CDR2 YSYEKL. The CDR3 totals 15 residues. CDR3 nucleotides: TGCGCCAGCAGCCTCCCCGGGACGGTGGATTCACCCCTCCACTTT. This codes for CASSLPGTVDSPLHF.

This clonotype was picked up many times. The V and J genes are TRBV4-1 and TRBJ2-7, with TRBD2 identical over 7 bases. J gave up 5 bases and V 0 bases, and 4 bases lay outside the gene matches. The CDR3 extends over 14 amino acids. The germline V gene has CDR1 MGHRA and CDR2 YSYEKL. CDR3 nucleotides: TGCGCCAGCAGCCAAGATCCACGGGGGGACGAGCAGTACTTC. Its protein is CASSQDPRGDEQYF.

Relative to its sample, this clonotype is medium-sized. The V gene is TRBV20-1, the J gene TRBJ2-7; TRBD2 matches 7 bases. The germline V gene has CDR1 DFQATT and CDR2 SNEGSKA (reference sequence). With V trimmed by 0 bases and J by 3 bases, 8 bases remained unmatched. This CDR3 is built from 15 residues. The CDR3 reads CSARDRSGNLYEQYF. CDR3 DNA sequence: TGCAGTGCTAGAGATCGAAGCGGGAACCTCTACGAGCAGTACTTC.

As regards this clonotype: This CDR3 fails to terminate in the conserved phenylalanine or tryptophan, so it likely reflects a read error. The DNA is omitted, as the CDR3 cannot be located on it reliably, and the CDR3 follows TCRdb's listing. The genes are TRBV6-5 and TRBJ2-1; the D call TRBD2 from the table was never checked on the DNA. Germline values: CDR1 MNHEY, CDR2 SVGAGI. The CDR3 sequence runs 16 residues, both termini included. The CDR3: CASSYSGSMRGHEQSC.

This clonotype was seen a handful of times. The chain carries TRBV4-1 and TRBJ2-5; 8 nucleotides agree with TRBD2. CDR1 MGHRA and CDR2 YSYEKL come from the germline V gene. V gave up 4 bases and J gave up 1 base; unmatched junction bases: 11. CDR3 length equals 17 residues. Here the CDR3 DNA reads TGCGCCAGCAGCCCCCGGGCCCTTAGCGGGGCCCAAGAGACCCAGTACTTC. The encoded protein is CASSPRALSGAQETQYF.

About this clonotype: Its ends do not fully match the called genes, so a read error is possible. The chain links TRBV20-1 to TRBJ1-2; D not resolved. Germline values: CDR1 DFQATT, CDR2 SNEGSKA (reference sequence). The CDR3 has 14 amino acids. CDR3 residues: CSAREAGYNNGYTF. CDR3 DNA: TGTAGTGCGAGGGAAGCGGGATATAACAATGGCTACACCTTC.

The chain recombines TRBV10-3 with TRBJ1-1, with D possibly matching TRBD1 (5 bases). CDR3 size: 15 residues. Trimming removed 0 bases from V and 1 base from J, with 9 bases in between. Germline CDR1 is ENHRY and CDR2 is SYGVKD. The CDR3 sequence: CAISESGEQNTEAFF. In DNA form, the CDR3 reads TGTGCCATCAGTGAGTCAGGGGAACAGAACACTGAAGCTTTCTTT.

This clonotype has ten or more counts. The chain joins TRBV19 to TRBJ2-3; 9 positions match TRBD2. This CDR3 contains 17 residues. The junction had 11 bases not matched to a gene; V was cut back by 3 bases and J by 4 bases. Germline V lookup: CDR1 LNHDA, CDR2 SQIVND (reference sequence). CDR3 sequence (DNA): TGTGCCAGTAGTATGGGGGCGGGGGGGCCTCGCGCAGATACGCAGTATTTT. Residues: CASSMGAGGPRADTQYF.

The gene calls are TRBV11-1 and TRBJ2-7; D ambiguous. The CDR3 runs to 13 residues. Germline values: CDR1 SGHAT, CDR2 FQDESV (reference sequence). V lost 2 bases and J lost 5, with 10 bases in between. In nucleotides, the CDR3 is TGTGCCAGCAGCTTACTCCTTGTGGACGAGCAGTACTTC. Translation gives CASSLLLVDEQYF.

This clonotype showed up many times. The CDR3 nucleotides read TGTGCCAGCAGCATCTCGGGACTAGCGCCCTACAATGAGCAGTTCTTC. It translates to CASSISGLAPYNEQFF. The chain recombines TRBV7-2 with TRBJ2-1, with TRBD2 matching over 10 bases. CDR3 length equals 16 residues. J gave up 2 bases and V 5 bases, and 6 bases lay outside the gene matches. Germline assignment: CDR1 SGHTA and CDR2 FQGNSA. The whole variable domain, filled in from reference TRBV7-2 and TRBJ2-1, reads GAGVSQSPSNKVTEKGKDVELRCDPISGHTALYWYRQSLGQGLEFLIYFQGNSAPDKSGLPSDRFSAERTGGSVSTLTIQRTQQEDSAVYLCASSISGLAPYNEQFFGPGTRLTVL.

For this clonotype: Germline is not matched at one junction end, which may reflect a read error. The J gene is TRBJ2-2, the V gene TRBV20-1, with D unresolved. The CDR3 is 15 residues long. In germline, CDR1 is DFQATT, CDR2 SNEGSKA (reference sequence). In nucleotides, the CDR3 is TGCACTGCTAGAGATCGGCCCCGTGTCACCGGGGAGCTGTTTTTT. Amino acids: CTARDRPRVTGELFF.

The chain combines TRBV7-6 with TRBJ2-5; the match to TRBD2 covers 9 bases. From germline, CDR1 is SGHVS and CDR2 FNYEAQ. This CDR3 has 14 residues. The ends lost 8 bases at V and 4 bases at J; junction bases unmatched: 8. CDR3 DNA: TGTGCCAGCGGATATAGCGGGAGTGTAGAGACCCAGTACTTC. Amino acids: CASGYSGSVETQYF.

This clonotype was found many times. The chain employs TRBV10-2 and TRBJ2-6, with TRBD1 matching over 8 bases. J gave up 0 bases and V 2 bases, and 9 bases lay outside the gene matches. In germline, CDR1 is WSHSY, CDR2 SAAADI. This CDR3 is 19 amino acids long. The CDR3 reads CASSEEDRARGSGANVLTF. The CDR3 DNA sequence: TGCGCCAGCAGTGAGGAGGACAGGGCCCGCGGCTCTGGGGCCAACGTCCTGACTTTC.

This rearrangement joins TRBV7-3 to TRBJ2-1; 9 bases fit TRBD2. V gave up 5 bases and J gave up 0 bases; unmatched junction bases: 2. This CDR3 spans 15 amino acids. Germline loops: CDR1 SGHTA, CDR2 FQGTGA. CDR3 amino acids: CASSRLADSYNEQFF. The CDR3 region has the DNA TGTGCCAGCAGCCGACTAGCGGACTCCTACAATGAGCAGTTCTTC.

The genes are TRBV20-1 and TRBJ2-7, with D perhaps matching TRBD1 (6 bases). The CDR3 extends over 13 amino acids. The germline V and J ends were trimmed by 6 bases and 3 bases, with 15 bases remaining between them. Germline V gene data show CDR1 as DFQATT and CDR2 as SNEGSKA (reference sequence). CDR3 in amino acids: CSANRDNFYEQYF. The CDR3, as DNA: TGCAGTGCAAACCGGGACAACTTCTACGAGCAGTACTTC.

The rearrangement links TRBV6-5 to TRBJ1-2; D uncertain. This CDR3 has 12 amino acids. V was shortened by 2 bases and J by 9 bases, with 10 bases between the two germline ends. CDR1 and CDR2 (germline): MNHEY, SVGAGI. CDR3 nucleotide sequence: TGTGCCAGCAGTTACCTAGGGCCGCGCTACACCTTC. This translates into CASSYLGPRYTF.

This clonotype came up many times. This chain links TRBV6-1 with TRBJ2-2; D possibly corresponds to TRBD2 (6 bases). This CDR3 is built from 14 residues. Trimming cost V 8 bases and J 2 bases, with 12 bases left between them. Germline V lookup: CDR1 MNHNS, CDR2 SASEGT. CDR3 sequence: CASGGVVNTGELFF. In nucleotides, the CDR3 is TGTGCCAGCGGCGGGGTAGTAAACACCGGGGAGCTGTTTTTT.

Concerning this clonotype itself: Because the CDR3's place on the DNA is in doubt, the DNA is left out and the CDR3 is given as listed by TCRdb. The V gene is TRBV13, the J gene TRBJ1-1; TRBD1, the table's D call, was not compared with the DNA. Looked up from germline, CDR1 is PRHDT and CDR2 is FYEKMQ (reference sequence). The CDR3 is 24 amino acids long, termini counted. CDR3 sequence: CASSRSVGLIIYEQYFGPGTEAFF.